A single sample is the source of the 16 T cell receptor beta chains below, sequenced in a study of cytomegalovirus exposure and HLA in healthy donors. PCR employed 60 Vbeta and 13 Jbeta primers. Profiling relied on immunoSEQ multiplex PCR, and the TCRdb table lists in-frame clones only, not all of them. The sample contains about 160,000 clones, roughly 72% of which appear only once. Input material: PBMCs. These receptors were collected from a woman between 40 and 50 years old in good health and CMV-seronegative.

This clone was recorded once. The chain employs TRBV4-1 and TRBJ2-5; 11 bases map to TRBD2. Germline values: CDR1 MGHRA, CDR2 YSYEKL. The CDR3 totals 16 residues. The V and J ends lost 0 bases and 5 bases, in that order; junction bases with no gene match: 5. CDR3 amino acids: CASSQDPASGGETQYF. The CDR3 DNA reads TGCGCCAGCAGCCAAGATCCGGCTAGCGGGGGGGAGACCCAGTACTTC.

V and J are TRBV9 and TRBJ1-4; D gene uncertain. Germline V lookup: CDR1 SGDLS, CDR2 YYNGEE. The ends were cut back, 2 bases at V and 5 bases at J, with 7 bases in the middle. The CDR3 is made up of 13 amino acids. As DNA, the CDR3 is TGTGCCAGCAGCGTTGGTAGAAATGAAAAACTGTTTTTT. This codes for CASSVGRNEKLFF.

CDR3 nucleotide sequence: TGTGCCAGCAGCGGAGGGACAGGGAGGAGCTCCTACGAGCAGTACTTC. Its protein is CASSGGTGRSSYEQYF. The chain employs TRBV27 and TRBJ2-7; 9 bases are shared with TRBD1. CDR1 is MNHEY, CDR2 SMNVEV, per germline (reference sequence). The CDR3 has 16 amino acids. Losses at the gene ends were 6 bases for V and 0 bases for J; bases not matched to a gene: 9.

This chain joins TRBV7-2 and TRBJ1-5; 9 positions match TRBD1. The length of the CDR3 is 13 residues. Trimming removed 4 bases from V and 6 bases from J; junction bases left unmatched: 1. CDR1 is SGHTA, CDR2 FQGNSA, per germline. The CDR3 is CASSSQGAQPQHF. Here the CDR3 DNA reads TGTGCCAGCAGCTCACAGGGGGCTCAGCCCCAGCATTTT.

This chain joins TRBV29-1 and TRBJ2-7; TRBD1 is a possible D gene (6 bases). The CDR3 is 13 residues long. CDR1 is SQVTM, CDR2 ANQGSEA, per germline. The V end lost 2 bases, the J end lost 6 bases, and 14 bases lay between the germline ends. CDR3 sequence (DNA): TGCAGCGTTGAAACCCAGGGCAGGGGCGAGCAGTACTTC. Amino acid sequence: CSVETQGRGEQYF.

The chain has TRBV14 and TRBJ2-1; possible D gene TRBD1, 5 bases. CDR1 is SGHDN, CDR2 FVKESK, per germline. Between the trimmed V and J ends, which lost 1 base and 6 bases, there was a span of 7 bases. CDR3 length equals 13 residues. DNA of the CDR3: TGTGCCAGCAGCCAAGGGGGCCCCAATGAGCAGTTCTTC. Protein: CASSQGGPNEQFF. The entire variable domain, with the rest obtained from reference TRBV14 and TRBJ2-1, is as follows: EAGVTQFPSHSVIEKGQTVTLRCDPISGHDNLYWYRRVMGKEIKFLLHFVKESKQDESGMPNNRFLAERTGGTYSTLKVQPAELEDSGVYFCASSQGGPNEQFFGPGTRLTVL.

V is TRBV2 and J is TRBJ2-7, with a tentative D call TRBD2 (5 bases). This CDR3 comprises 14 residues. The ends were cut back, 6 bases at V and 4 bases at J, with 16 bases in the middle. Germline V lookup: CDR1 SNHLY, CDR2 FYNNEI. CDR3 DNA: TGTGCCAGCAGGATAACGCCGGGAACTTACGAGCAGTACTTC. Translating gives CASRITPGTYEQYF. Filled out from reference TRBV2 and TRBJ2-7, the complete variable domain reads EPEVTQTPSHQVTQMGQEVILRCVPISNHLYFYWYRQILGQKVEFLVSFYNNEISEKSEIFDDQFSVERPDGSNFTLKIRSTKLEDSAMYFCASRITPGTYEQYFGPGTRLTVT.

The V gene is TRBV19, the J gene TRBJ1-1; TRBD1 is a possible D gene (5 bases). V gave up 4 bases and J gave up 5 bases, with 23 bases separating them. The CDR3 totals 17 residues. Germline V gene data show CDR1 as LNHDA and CDR2 as SQIVND (reference sequence). The CDR3 spells CASSSSYMGQGRTEAFF. For the CDR3, the DNA is TGTGCCAGTAGTAGCTCCTATATGGGGCAGGGTCGTACTGAAGCTTTCTTT.

The genes are TRBV15 and TRBJ1-4; D ambiguous. The CDR3 has 15 residues. Germline CDR1 is LNHNV and CDR2 is YYDKDF (reference sequence). Between the trimmed V and J ends, which lost 0 bases and 2 bases, there was a span of 7 bases. In nucleotides, the CDR3 is TGTGCCACCAGCAGAGATGCACAGACTAATGAAAAACTGTTTTTT. Its translation: CATSRDAQTNEKLFF.

The chain links TRBV2 to TRBJ2-7; 7 bases agree with TRBD1. The CDR3 contains 14 residues. V trimming: 0 bases; J trimming: 4 bases; junction bases outside the gene matches: 3. CDR1 is SNHLY and CDR2 is FYNNEI in the germline V gene. CDR3 loop: CASSEANRGYEQYF. The CDR3 nucleotides are TGTGCCAGCAGTGAAGCGAACAGGGGTTACGAGCAGTACTTC.

There are a few counts of this clone. The chain combines TRBV29-1 with TRBJ1-1; TRBD1 is a possible D gene (5 bases). There are 14 residues in the CDR3. CDR1 SQVTM and CDR2 ANQGSEA come from the germline V gene. The V end lost 5 bases, the J end lost 5 bases, and 18 bases lay between the germline ends. The CDR3 sequence: CSVSQEGLGTEAFF. The CDR3, as DNA: TGCAGCGTTTCCCAGGAGGGGCTAGGAACTGAAGCTTTCTTT. Complete variable domain (other parts from reference TRBV29-1 and TRBJ1-1): SAVISQKPSRDICQRGTSLTIQCQVDSQVTMMFWYRQQPGQSLTLIATANQGSEATYESGFVIDKFPISRPNLTFSTLTVSNMSPEDSSIYLCSVSQEGLGTEAFFGQGTRLTVV.

This sequence joins TRBV7-3 and TRBJ2-7; weak D call: TRBD2 (6 bases). The CDR3 has 13 amino acids. The V gene's germline CDR1 is SGHTA and CDR2 FQGTGA. V shed 5 bases and J shed 0 bases, with 8 bases lying between them. The CDR3 DNA is TGTGCCAGCAGCCGGGGGTACTCCTACGAGCAGTACTTC. Its protein product is CASSRGYSYEQYF.

This chain links TRBV18 with TRBJ2-5; D is unclear. CDR3 length: 15 residues. Germline V gives CDR1 KGHSH, CDR2 LQKENI. V was shortened by 1 base and J by 2 bases, with 11 bases between the two germline ends. CDR3: CASSPRAAYQETQYF. The CDR3 region has the DNA TGTGCCAGCTCACCACGGGCAGCATATCAAGAGACCCAGTACTTC.

The V gene is TRBV5-1, the J gene TRBJ1-3; D perhaps matches TRBD1 (5 bases). Germline V lookup: CDR1 SGHRS, CDR2 YFSETQ. There are 14 residues in the CDR3. V was shortened by 5 bases and J by 2 bases, with 11 bases between the two germline ends. Here the CDR3 reads CASREGGAGNTIYF. The CDR3, as DNA: TGCGCCAGCAGAGAAGGAGGGGCTGGAAACACCATATATTTT.

The rearrangement links TRBV6-5 to TRBJ2-3; 12 bases line up with TRBD2. V lost 2 bases and J lost 3; bases outside the gene matches: 3. Germline loops: CDR1 MNHEY, CDR2 SVGAGI. This CDR3 contains 16 residues. The CDR3 region has the DNA TGTGCCAGCAGTTACGGTACTAGCGGGAGGACAGATACGCAGTATTTT. It translates to CASSYGTSGRTDTQYF.

J is TRBJ2-1 and V is TRBV7-8, with a possible D match to TRBD2 (7 bases). CDR1 and CDR2 from the germline V gene are SGHVS and FQNEAQ. Trimming shortened V by 5 bases and J by 6 bases, and 20 bases separated the two germline ends. The CDR3 spans 16 residues. The chain's CDR3 is CASSTSSRGGFNEQFF. Here the CDR3 DNA reads TGTGCCAGCAGCACCTCCTCTCGCGGGGGCTTCAATGAGCAGTTCTTC.